This is a list of T cell receptor beta chains from one sample in a study of T cells in tuberculosis. The protocol was immunoSEQ multiplex PCR, while the TCRdb copy is restricted to in-frame clones and leaves out a portion. The table has tens of thousands of clones, around 94% seen once. Sequencing was carried out using PBMCs. Every receptor here comes from a donor aged 10 to 29 with latent tuberculosis or without tuberculosis infection. The conserved cysteine and the conserved F or W are not part of the CDR3 here. A D gene is named only where the DNA matches it firmly.

J: TRBJ2-7
V: TRBV18
D: TRBD1
CDR3: ASSSSGTGQYEQY

J: TRBJ2-7
V: TRBV6-6
D: .
CDR3: ASSYSQGSYEQY

J: TRBJ2-7
V: TRBV5-6
D: TRBD1
CDR3: ASSPLGYGTGTYEQY

J: TRBJ2-7
V: TRBV4-1
D: TRBD1
CDR3: ASSQDPRQGDEQY

J: TRBJ2-7
V: TRBV2
D: .
CDR3: ASNPGHISYEQY

J: TRBJ2-7
V: TRBV19
D: TRBD2
CDR3: ASSFFSGSYEQY

J: TRBJ2-2
V: TRBV7-2
D: TRBD2
CDR3: ASSPSGWGAGELF

J: TRBJ2-1
V: TRBV19
D: TRBD2
CDR3: ASTPVAGTYNEQF

J: TRBJ2-2
V: TRBV19
D: .
CDR3: ASSIVGSSNTGELF

J: TRBJ1-5
V: TRBV5-1
D: .
CDR3: ASSLGSFNQPQH

J: TRBJ1-2
V: TRBV18
D: .
CDR3: ASSQMSLWQASYGYT

J: TRBJ2-7
V: TRBV4-3
D: .
CDR3: ASSPDRGSVEQY

J: TRBJ1-2
V: TRBV10-3
D: TRBD1
CDR3: AISESGTGEENGYT

J: TRBJ2-5
V: TRBV9
D: TRBD2
CDR3: ASSVGRTSGAETQY

J: TRBJ2-5
V: TRBV7-3
D: TRBD2
CDR3: ASSSRAGGYQETQY

J: TRBJ2-7
V: TRBV30
D: .
CDR3: APREAGRAYEQY

J: TRBJ2-3
V: TRBV5-6
D: TRBD2
CDR3: ASSLDSRTSGSDTQY

J: TRBJ2-2
V: TRBV29-1
D: TRBD1
CDR3: SGAGDSYTGELF

J: TRBJ2-3
V: TRBV29-1
D: TRBD1
CDR3: SVLGGDRGDTDTQY

J: TRBJ2-1
V: TRBV15
D: TRBD1
CDR3: ATSRDGQGADEQF

J: TRBJ1-2
V: TRBV2
D: .
CDR3: ASSGSGWDGYT

J: TRBJ1-4
V: TRBV2
D: .
CDR3: ASSIGRGKLF

J: TRBJ1-2
V: TRBV10-2
D: .
CDR3: ASMPGSNYGYT

J: TRBJ2-5
V: TRBV27
D: .
CDR3: ASSYQGRGETQY

J: TRBJ1-1
V: TRBV5-1
D: .
CDR3: ASSPDSGNTEAF

J: TRBJ2-3
V: TRBV30
D: TRBD1
CDR3: AWNRGGPDTQY

J: TRBJ2-7
V: TRBV30
D: .
CDR3: AWSSSYYEQY

J: TRBJ1-2
V: TRBV28
D: .
CDR3: ASSLLSISANYGYT

J: TRBJ2-2
V: TRBV27
D: TRBD2
CDR3: ASRLGAGSGELF

J: TRBJ1-5
V: TRBV9
D: .
CDR3: ASSVGGRQPQH

J: TRBJ1-2
V: TRBV7-9
D: TRBD1
CDR3: ASSLSQQGADGYT

J: TRBJ1-1
V: TRBV29-1
D: .
CDR3: SVGGHTEAF

J: TRBJ2-1
V: TRBV7-2
D: TRBD2
CDR3: ASSLAPAGGPNEQF

J: TRBJ1-2
V: TRBV19
D: TRBD1
CDR3: ASSPGTGAYGYT

J: TRBJ2-1
V: TRBV7-9
D: TRBD2
CDR3: ASSLNWGTSNEQF

J: TRBJ1-5
V: TRBV14
D: TRBD1
CDR3: ASSQGIDRGDQPQH

J: TRBJ2-2
V: TRBV9
D: TRBD2
CDR3: ASSPRGGNTGELF

J: TRBJ2-7
V: TRBV7-8
D: TRBD1
CDR3: ASSDRVSYEQY

J: TRBJ1-1
V: TRBV6-1
D: .
CDR3: ASRPMGQGSTAF

J: TRBJ2-6
V: TRBV5-1
D: .
CDR3: ASSINGNPKAGANVLT

J: TRBJ2-1
V: TRBV4-1
D: TRBD2
CDR3: ASTEGLISSNEQF

J: TRBJ1-4
V: TRBV15
D: .
CDR3: ATSRDAEQKLF

J: TRBJ2-3
V: TRBV7-2
D: .
CDR3: ASSLTRDTQY

J: TRBJ2-3
V: TRBV28
D: .
CDR3: ASSWTYFDPTDTQY

J: TRBJ1-5
V: TRBV27
D: TRBD1
CDR3: ASSPHSLTGGLNQPQH

J: TRBJ1-2
V: TRBV28
D: TRBD1
CDR3: AAGTGYGYT

J: TRBJ2-2
V: TRBV27
D: .
CDR3: ASSLIPGGDNTGELF

J: TRBJ2-1
V: TRBV15
D: .
CDR3: ATSLVLGPSSNEQF

J: TRBJ2-7
V: TRBV7-2
D: .
CDR3: ASSSSSYEQY